These 5 T cell receptor beta chains were sequenced from one sample in a study of beta chain features in type 1 diabetes. Every isolated RNA sample was fully reverse transcribed, so sequencing captured expressed TCRB transcripts. Method: immunoSEQ multiplex PCR; TCRdb's copy keeps in-frame clones and lacks some. The data show hundreds of thousands of clones, 25% to 35% seen once. The specimen was naive CD4+ T cells from blood. These receptors came from a man aged 18 to 30 in good health.

V gene TRBV7-9 combines with J gene TRBJ2-3; 12 positions agree with TRBD2. The J segment lost 7 bases and the V segment lost 6 bases, leaving 5 bases of the junction unmatched. The CDR3 is made up of 14 amino acids. Germline CDR1 and CDR2: SEHNR and FQNEAQ (reference sequence). The CDR3 here is CASRPSGRANTQYF. The CDR3 nucleotides are TGTGCCAGCAGACCTAGCGGGAGGGCAAATACGCAGTATTTT.

The chain uses TRBV4-1 and TRBJ2-5; 9 bases match TRBD2. Germline V gene data show CDR1 as MGHRA and CDR2 as YSYEKL. After removal of 0 bases from V and 4 bases from J, the junction contained 9 bases not matched to a gene. The CDR3 has 17 amino acids. The CDR3 DNA sequence: TGCGCCAGCAGCCAAGATAGGCGGGAGGGCCTCAGAGAGACCCAGTACTTC. Protein product: CASSQDRREGLRETQYF.

The V and J genes are TRBV5-1 and TRBJ2-1; 9 bases match TRBD2. The germline gives CDR1 SGHRS, CDR2 YFSETQ. The CDR3 is 18 residues long. The V segment lost 3 bases and the J segment 1 base; nucleotides outside the gene matches: 11. The CDR3 region is CASSYYSGSIISYNEQFF. The CDR3 DNA sequence: TGCGCCAGCAGCTACTATAGCGGGAGCATAATATCCTACAATGAGCAGTTCTTC.

The chain combines TRBV4-3 with TRBJ2-5; D is uncertain. Germline CDR1 LGHNA, CDR2 YSLEER. This CDR3 is built from 13 residues. Between the trimmed V and J ends, which lost 4 bases and 3 bases, there was a span of 9 bases. CDR3 nucleotide sequence: TGCGCCAGCAGCCCCGACGCCAAAGAGACCCAGTACTTC. As protein: CASSPDAKETQYF.

This rearrangement joins TRBV7-9 to TRBJ2-4; D might be TRBD2 (5 bases). Per the germline V gene, CDR1 is SEHNR and CDR2 is FQNEAQ (reference sequence). The CDR3 contains 16 residues. Trimming removed 2 bases at V and 1 base at J, with 12 bases between. The CDR3 coding sequence is TGTGCCAGCAGCTTATGGCCGGGATTCGCCAAAAACATTCAGTACTTC. It specifies CASSLWPGFAKNIQYF.